This T cell receptor beta chain was documented in a study of human T cells and chemical hapten exposure. Study findings and constraints: Large CDR3 similarity clusters arose significantly more often from expanded TCRs than from controls.

Original methodology: TCR counts had a median of about 99,000 per sample and spanned roughly 20,000 to 690,600. MiXCR, applied by TCRdb to the RACE reads, yields one record per CDR3 protein. V and J calls and clone size were set by TCRdb, not the authors. This sample has approximately 90,000 distinct CDR3 sequences, with roughly 8.5% found just once. This clonotype was counted ten times or more. Its antigen is not known. Described time point: pre-sensitization, week 0. As to treatment: therapeutic diphenylcyclopropenone sensitization with weekly scalp DPC. Germline V gives CDR1 LGHNA, CDR2 YSLEER. The CDR3 consists of 13 residues. V was trimmed by 0 bases and J by 8 bases, leaving 7 bases between them.

This chain connects TRBV4-3 to TRBJ1-4; D is unresolved. The source is a man between 40 and 49 years old with alopecia areata. Some clones in this sample may be carry-over from other donors' samples. Here the sequenced sample was whole blood, taken in connection with sensitization to the hapten diphenylcyclopropenone (DPC). CDR3 in DNA: TGCGCCAGCAGCCAAGAGATACAGGAAAAACTGTTTTTT. Protein product: CASSQEIQEKLFF.